This entry is about one T cell receptor (beta chain). Its antigen is still unknown. Base qualities are not at hand, and no much larger clone is one base apart. The sample comes from a study of blood T cell repertoires in COVID-19 (dated by TCRdb to 2018 to 2020). Broadly, across the study: Samples covering the acute and convalescent phases of COVID-19 were provided by collaborators in the United States, Italy and Spain. The material from the prospective study consisted of cDNA or gDNA derived from T cells, B-cell-depleted T cells, or PBMCs. Deeply sampled blood TCRbeta repertoires from subjects exposed to, actively infected with, or recovered from COVID-19 were included in the dataset. A freely available public database, intended as a resource for researchers studying the immune response to SARS-CoV-2, is where the repertoires were released. The samples were drawn from the first 160 participants of the ongoing ImmuneRACE study and from some 1,300 subjects provided by 6 global collaborators. The sample metadata nearly always contained a de-identified subject ID, COVID-19 status, age in years and sex. Where available, HLA class I and class II types were taken from metadata supplied by the sample provider and were not determined by assay-based typing.

Participants in the prospective study were enrolled through a virtual design, were aged about 18 to 90 years, and lived in 24 United States geographic areas. In the prospective study, participants were assigned to cohorts based on the clinical history participants reported in a screening survey and a study questionnaire. Recovered participants in ImmuneRACE Cohort 3 were defined as having two consecutive negative NP/OP PCR tests, clearance from a healthcare professional, or resolution of symptoms. Mobile phlebotomists in the prospective study collected whole blood, serum and a nasopharyngeal or oropharyngeal swab from every participant. Over an approximately 2-month period, participants in the prospective study had the option of providing additional blood draws and questionnaires. Before DNA extraction, blood samples from the prospective study were shipped at room temperature or frozen. Overall results and qualifications from the work: Clinical and demographic metadata were provided uncurated, with the amount varying by source and participant.

V ends up 4 bases short and J 8 bases short, with an unmatched junction base count of 10. CDR1 is given as SGHRS and CDR2 as YFSETQ, both from the germline V gene. The CDR3 covers 15 residues, taking in both the cysteine and the phenylalanine. Just the 45-base CDR3 DNA is kept, in frame starting at base 1. TCRbeta CDR3 regions were amplified from genomic DNA using the immunoSEQ Assay, a bias-controlled multiplex PCR. The original pipeline was this. Within the assay, amplification of reference gene primers was used to estimate how many nucleated cells each sample contained. To quantify the absolute abundance of each unique TCRbeta CDR3 rearrangement, sequence reads were collapsed and filtered. For each sample, productive Simpson clonality was calculated as the square root of Simpson's diversity index over productive rearrangements. As stored in TCRdb, this immuneACCESS dataset retains in-frame rearrangements with V and J assigned. A fraction of the clones does not appear; measured against another copy, unresolved V genes explain less than half of the discrepancy, and the remainder lacks a known reason. V and J calls and clone size are given by that table; D and trimming were obtained from the DNA. The sample records about 180,000 clones, about 83% of which are singletons. The ten largest account for 7% to 10% of the sample.

This sequence was found in a young woman who had recovered from COVID-19. The chain employs TRBV5-1 and TRBJ1-4, with 8 bases in between that match TRBD1. Sequencing used PBMCs or T cells enriched from blood (not recorded which). The DNA is as follows: TGCGCCAGCAGCCCCGGACAGGGTTTAAGAGAAAAACTGTTTTTT. Translated, it reads CASSPGQGLREKLFF.